This T cell receptor (beta chain) was profiled in a study of cytomegalovirus exposure and HLA in healthy donors. Notes on this clone: Its matching antigen is unknown. Other DNA sequences in this sample translate to the same CDR3.

This CDR3 has 13 amino acids. Germline CDR1 SEHNR, CDR2 FQNEAQ (reference sequence). V gave up 0 bases and J gave up 5 bases, with 7 bases separating them. Study-wide results and caveats: In a later analysis, a missense DCLRE1C variant was linked to TCR beta V- and J-gene trimming.

Among the donors, all were healthy bone marrow donors. The PCR contained 60 Vbeta and 13 Jbeta primers. The method was immunoSEQ multiplex PCR; TCRdb's version includes in-frame clones alone and lacks a portion of them. This sample has 35,000 to 50,000 clones, with around half found just once. Sequencing was carried out using PBMCs. The sequence came from a human donor in good health. This chain uses TRBV7-9 with TRBJ2-5; tentatively, D is TRBD2 (5 bases). In DNA, the CDR3 is TGTGCCAGCAGCTTAGCAGGAGGTGAGACCCAGTACTTC. Translated, it gives CASSLAGGETQYF.